This T cell receptor beta chain was sequenced for a study of regulatory T cells in long-lasting Graves disease. CDR1 LGHDT and CDR2 YNNKEL come from the germline V gene (reference sequence). Trimming stripped 3 bases from V and 5 bases from J, with 22 bases between. This CDR3 contains 17 residues. Noted time point: newly diagnosed GD, antithyroid drugs for less than 3 months. PBMC-derived RNA was used for the TCR library. Study-wide results and caveats: Under persistent disease, TRBV28, TRBJ1-2 and TRBJ2-5 were used preferentially.

Investigators prepared the TCR beta libraries by applying iRepertoire HTBI primers and Arm-PCR of CDR3 regions. TCRdb redid the calling of the multiplex PCR reads with MiXCR, one entry per CDR3 protein. The table has 400,000 to 500,000 distinct CDR3 sequences, about 15% seen once. In this sample, this clonotype turned up many times. Its antigen is undetermined. This same sample was also taken into another study, of T cells in Graves' hyperthyroidism and ophthalmopathy.

The rearrangement links TRBV3-1 to TRBJ2-5; tentatively, D is TRBD1 (5 bases). The TCR comes from a woman under 30 with Graves disease. The source material was peripheral blood mononuclear cells (PBMCs), sampled at new diagnosis, from a patient treated with antithyroid drugs. CDR3 sequence: CASSHLMGRGPGETQYF. CDR3 bases: TGTGCCAGCAGCCATCTGATGGGAAGGGGTCCCGGGGAGACCCAGTACTTC.